Listed below are T cell receptor beta chains from one sample, sequenced in a study of blood T cell repertoires in COVID-19. The method was immunoSEQ multiplex PCR; TCRdb's version includes in-frame clones alone and lacks a portion of them. Of some 460,000 clones in the sample, roughly 87% were seen once. Sequenced: PBMCs or T cells enriched from blood (not recorded which). Receptor source: a woman between 18 and 29 years old who had recovered from COVID-19. The conserved cysteine and the conserved F or W are not part of the CDR3 here.

cdr3_aa j_call v_call
ASSQAGGSGGYT TRBJ1-2 TRBV4-2
ASSITDRINYSGNTIY TRBJ1-3 TRBV19
ASSLGGTGYYEQY TRBJ2-7 TRBV7-2
ASSVSGGASDTQY TRBJ2-3 TRBV9
ASSPTMTGPNYGYT TRBJ1-2 TRBV4-1
ASGKLVSYYNEQF TRBJ2-1 TRBV11-2
AISMTGNDGYT TRBJ1-2 TRBV19
SVPRGGTEAF TRBJ1-1 TRBV29-1
ASSQVGRGAYTGELF TRBJ2-2 TRBV3-1/TRBV3-2
ASSSPRDRGNYGYT TRBJ1-2 TRBV7-2
ASSSLLDIRNYGYT TRBJ1-2 TRBV11-2
AGRREDQPQH TRBJ1-5 TRBV27
ASSQPGIGTQY TRBJ2-3 TRBV5-4
ATSDLKTGLGQY TRBJ2-7 TRBV24-1
ASSPNGGAIPYEQY TRBJ2-7 TRBV5-1
ASSLVWAATNEKLF TRBJ1-4 TRBV7-2
ASSLDPGQGGETQY TRBJ2-5 TRBV5-1
ASSRQGTNGRLF TRBJ1-4 TRBV4-1
ASSPRTGGYYEQY TRBJ2-7 TRBV3-1/TRBV3-2
ASSLSLAGGPETQY TRBJ2-5 TRBV5-4
ATSDPQGTATDTQY TRBJ2-3 TRBV24-1
ASSPADPQETQY TRBJ2-5 TRBV18
ASSGPWGLARGGDTQY TRBJ2-3 TRBV5-5
ASSPGTALNGYT TRBJ1-2 TRBV18
ASSQAGIGVDYGYT TRBJ1-2 TRBV3-1/TRBV3-2
ASSPTVNTEAF TRBJ1-1 TRBV28
ASAKGEGLLGNTIY TRBJ1-3 TRBV9
ASSDWVGDRVYGYT TRBJ1-2 TRBV25-1
ASSLGGVDNGYT TRBJ1-2 TRBV5-1
ASRPGGVYTEAF TRBJ1-1 TRBV12-2
ASSSGGASHNEQF TRBJ2-1 TRBV9
ASRGGQGTGELF TRBJ2-2 TRBV19
SVLNGGVGNTIY TRBJ1-3 TRBV29-1
ASGPQEWGYEQY TRBJ2-7 TRBV7-9
ASSIMTGKQPQH TRBJ1-5 TRBV19
AWSQNNEQF TRBJ2-1 TRBV30
ASSLAYVQAQDTQY TRBJ2-3 TRBV28
ASSWDSTNYGYT TRBJ1-2 TRBV6-5
ASTLELGTYEQY TRBJ2-7 TRBV6-5
ASSPGIWSYEQY TRBJ2-7 TRBV5-4
AIGLSASTDTQY TRBJ2-3 TRBV10-3
ASSLAAGQETQY TRBJ2-5 TRBV5-1
AISERGNSYNEQF TRBJ2-1 TRBV10-3
ASSYNPGVRETQY TRBJ2-5 TRBV6-2/TRBV6-3
ASRVSAGISTEAF TRBJ1-1 TRBV19
ASSPGGSSYNSPLH TRBJ1-6 TRBV5-1
ASSLESPPGAF TRBJ1-1 TRBV5-1
ASSLDAGAGGNTIY TRBJ1-3 TRBV5-1
ASSTSVVRSHYSPLH TRBJ1-6 TRBV27
AWSSAGYQPQH TRBJ1-5 TRBV30
ASSIRHFSGGNQPQH TRBJ1-5 TRBV19
ASSQSAGDENSPLH TRBJ1-6 TRBV28
ASRKGLTGNGELF TRBJ2-2 TRBV2
ASSPTGGPGYT TRBJ1-2 TRBV7-9
ASSVNKNTEAF TRBJ1-1 TRBV7-2
ASSHGTFLTDTQY TRBJ2-3 TRBV5-5